What follows are 19 T cell receptor beta chains derived from one specimen sequenced in a study of shared clonotypes between healthy human individuals. TCRdb keeps only in-frame clones here, not all; method: immunoSEQ multiplex PCR. Of under 1,100,000 clones listed, about four fifths are singletons. The sample was memory CD4+ T cells from PBMCs. Subset denoted: CD45RA-negative fraction. The receptors were sampled from a man aged 18 to 30 in good health. Some clones in this sample may be carry-over from other donors' samples.

Worth noting for this clone: This specimen includes other DNA sequences encoding the same CDR3. V gene TRBV7-2 combines with J gene TRBJ1-5; 11 bases are a match to TRBD1. From germline, CDR1 is SGHTA and CDR2 FQGNSA. The CDR3 length is 13 residues. J gave up 7 bases and V 5 bases, and 1 base lay outside the gene matches. CDR3: CASSRDRGQPQHF. In DNA, the CDR3 is TGTGCCAGCAGCCGGGACAGGGGGCAGCCCCAGCATTTT.

Regarding this clone: Distinct nucleotide sequences in the sample also encode this CDR3. The chain employs TRBV20-1 and TRBJ1-2; the D is unclear. The CDR3 totals 11 residues. The V end was cut by 4 bases, the J end by 2 bases, with 5 bases between. Germline V CDR1 and CDR2: DFQATT, SNEGSKA (reference sequence). CDR3 nucleotides: TGCAGTGCTACAGCGAACTATGGCTACACCTTC. This sequence encodes CSATANYGYTF.

J is TRBJ2-5 and V is TRBV28, with a tentative D call TRBD2 (5 bases). Germline lookup yields CDR1 MDHEN and CDR2 SYDVKM. V lost 5 bases, J lost 5 bases, and 15 bases lay in between. The CDR3 runs to 14 residues. Here the CDR3 reads CASSLTRMGETQYF. The DNA for the CDR3 is TGTGCCAGCAGTCTCACTAGGATGGGGGAGACCCAGTACTTC.

CDR3 region: CASSLDGGTGVYEQYF. The CDR3 region has the DNA TGTGCCAGCAGCTTAGACGGCGGGACAGGGGTGTACGAGCAGTACTTC. The V call is TRBV7-3, the J call TRBJ2-7; 10 bases map to TRBD1. V shed 2 bases, J shed 4 bases, and the junction held 8 bases outside the gene matches. The CDR3 has 16 amino acids. Per the germline V gene, CDR1 is SGHTA and CDR2 is FQGTGA. The entire variable domain, with the rest obtained from reference TRBV7-3 and TRBJ2-7, is as follows: GAGVSQTPSNKVTEKGKYVELRCDPISGHTALYWYRQSLGQGPEFLIYFQGTGAADDSGLPNDRFFAVRPEGSVSTLKIQRTERGDSAVYLCASSLDGGTGVYEQYFGPGTRLTVT.

This clone showed up just a few times. This likely stems from a read error, as it lies one base from a far larger clone. The V and J genes are TRBV29-1 and TRBJ1-1; D is unclear. The length of the CDR3 is 13 residues. The V and J ends lost 4 bases and 1 base respectively, with 10 bases between them. Germline CDR1 is SQVTM and CDR2 is ANQGSEA. CDR3 bases: TGCAGCGTTGGCCACGGATCGAACACTGAAGCTTTCTTT. Protein: CSVGHGSNTEAFF. Based on the CDR3 plus reference TRBV29-1 and TRBJ1-1, the full variable domain is SAVISQKPSRDICQRGTSLTIQCQVDSQVTMMFWYRQQPGQSLTLIATANQGSEATYESGFVIDKFPISRPNLTFSTLTVSNMSPEDSSIYLCSVGHGSNTEAFFGQGTRLTVV.

In its sample, this clone was seen many times. Distinct nucleotide sequences in the sample also encode this CDR3. The rearrangement uses TRBV6-5 and TRBJ2-1, with 8 bases lining up with TRBD2. Germline CDR1 MNHEY, CDR2 SVGAGI. V dropped 2 bases and J dropped 5; count of bases not matched to a gene: 5. This CDR3 is 15 amino acids long. CDR3 in amino acids: CASSYGTSPHNEQFF. In nucleotides, the CDR3 is TGTGCCAGCAGTTACGGGACTAGTCCCCACAATGAGCAGTTCTTC.

This CDR3 is CASSSPGQKGEKLFF. CDR3 in DNA: TGTGCCAGCAGCTCACCGGGACAGAAAGGTGAAAAACTGTTTTTT. The V call is TRBV5-4, the J call TRBJ1-4; 7 bases agree with TRBD1. Germline loops: CDR1 SGHNT, CDR2 YYREEE (reference sequence). The V segment lost 3 bases and the J segment 7 bases; nucleotides outside the gene matches: 9. This CDR3 has 15 residues.

This chain uses TRBV9 with TRBJ2-5; weak D call: TRBD2 (7 bases). The germline V gene has CDR1 SGDLS and CDR2 YYNGEE. The CDR3 is 15 amino acids. The V and J ends lost 0 bases and 4 bases respectively, with 13 bases between them. For the CDR3, the DNA is TGTGCCAGCAGCGTAGGTCCCGGGGGGCGAGAGACCCAGTACTTC. Its protein is CASSVGPGGRETQYF.

In this sample, this clone turned up a few times. Within the sample, other DNA sequences also encode this same CDR3. V is TRBV20-1 and J is TRBJ2-1; D unclear. Germline V gene sequence: CDR1 DFQATT, CDR2 SNEGSKA (reference sequence). V gave up 5 bases and J gave up 6 bases, with 5 bases separating them. This CDR3 contains 10 residues. CDR3 residues: CSAPINEQFF. The CDR3 region has the DNA TGCAGTGCTCCTATCAATGAGCAGTTCTTC.

About this clone: A far larger clone differs by one base, so this is likely a read error. This rearrangement joins TRBV30 to TRBJ2-7; 11 bases line up with TRBD1. Losses at the gene ends were 8 bases for V and 5 bases for J; bases not matched to a gene: 11. This CDR3 has 14 residues. Germline-derived CDR1 and CDR2 are GTSNPN and SVGIG (reference sequence). This CDR3 is CANGPGTGGHEQYF. The CDR3, as DNA: TGTGCCAATGGACCCGGGACAGGGGGTCACGAGCAGTACTTC. Together with reference TRBV30 and TRBJ2-7, the CDR3 gives the full variable domain: SQTIHQWPATLVQPVGSPLSLECTVEGTSNPNLYWYRQAAGRGLQLLFYSVGIGQISSEVPQNLSASRPQDRQFILSSKKLLLSDSGFYLCANGPGTGGHEQYFGPGTRLTVT.

The gene calls are TRBV11-2 and TRBJ2-7; D gene ambiguous. The V end lost 4 bases, the J end lost 6 bases, and 7 bases lay between the germline ends. The CDR3 totals 11 residues. CDR1 SGHAT and CDR2 FQNNGV come from the germline V gene. For the CDR3, the DNA is TGTGCCAGCAGCTCTTACAGCGAGCAGTACTTC. Translation: CASSSYSEQYF.

This clone was seen more than once but under ten times. The genes are TRBV7-9 and TRBJ2-6; D gene uncertain. Germline CDR1 is SEHNR and CDR2 is FQNEAQ (reference sequence). There are 13 residues in the CDR3. V was trimmed by 7 bases and J by 0 bases, leaving 4 bases between them. This chain's CDR3 is CASKDSGANVLTF. Written as DNA, the CDR3 is TGTGCCAGCAAGGACTCTGGGGCCAACGTCCTGACTTTC.

The chain carries TRBV5-3 and TRBJ2-7; 8 bases map to TRBD1. TRBV5-3 is an open reading frame, and its role is uncertain. The CDR3 is 16 residues long. V gave up 5 bases and J gave up 3 bases; unmatched junction bases: 13. The CDR3 is CARRGLIGTGIYEQYF. In DNA form, the CDR3 reads TGTGCCAGAAGGGGGTTAATTGGGACAGGAATCTACGAGCAGTACTTC.

As for this clone: An end of the junction differs from the germline gene, which may be a read error. Other nucleotide sequences from this sample produce the same CDR3. The chain has TRBV2 and TRBJ2-7; 12 bases are shared with TRBD2. Germline V gene sequence: CDR1 SNHLY, CDR2 FYNNEI. There are 14 residues in the CDR3. CDR3 sequence (DNA): TGCGCCAGCAGTGAACTAGCGGGGGGCGGTGAGCAGTACTTC. It yields the protein CASSELAGGGEQYF.

V usage is TRBV5-6 and J usage is TRBJ1-1; tentatively, D is TRBD1 (5 bases). Germline V gene sequence: CDR1 SGHDT, CDR2 YYEEEE. This CDR3 contains 14 residues. With 3 bases removed from V and 8 bases from J, the gap between germline ends came to 17 bases. The CDR3 sequence is CASSSVDEGREAFF. As DNA, the CDR3 is TGTGCCAGCAGCTCCGTGGATGAGGGGCGGGAAGCTTTCTTT.

V and J are TRBV2 and TRBJ2-7; 9 bases agree with TRBD1. Germline-derived CDR1 and CDR2 are SNHLY and FYNNEI. Trimming removed 3 bases from V and 5 bases from J; junction bases left unmatched: 8. There are 15 residues in the CDR3. The DNA for the CDR3 is TGTGCCAGCAGTGACCGGGACAGGGAAGGTCACGAGCAGTACTTC. It translates to CASSDRDREGHEQYF.

V is TRBV11-3 and J is TRBJ2-5; no clear D. The CDR3 sequence is 16 residues long. V lost 1 base, J lost 4 bases, and 16 bases lay in between. The germline V gene encodes CDR1 SGHNT and CDR2 YENEEA. The CDR3 nucleotides are TGTGCCAGCAGCTTAGGGCGGACCCTAAAGGGAGAGACCCAGTACTTC. Its translation: CASSLGRTLKGETQYF.

J is TRBJ2-5 and V is TRBV7-3, with a weak D call TRBD1 (6 bases). CDR1 is SGHTA and CDR2 is FQGTGA in the germline V gene. The CDR3 has 15 amino acids. Trimming took off 5 bases at V and 4 bases at J, with 17 bases between the two ends. The CDR3 sequence is CASSRTSQGGETQYF. For the CDR3, the DNA is TGTGCCAGCAGCCGTACGTCACAGGGTGGAGAGACCCAGTACTTC.

This sequence joins TRBV6-5 and TRBJ1-1, with D tentatively TRBD1 (5 bases). Germline V lookup: CDR1 MNHEY, CDR2 SVGAGI. This CDR3 is built from 15 residues. The V end lost 6 bases, the J end lost 4 bases, and 18 bases lay between the germline ends. The CDR3 loop is CASRPRGTGGTEAFF. CDR3 in DNA: TGTGCCAGCAGACCGCGGGGAACGGGGGGCACTGAAGCTTTCTTT.